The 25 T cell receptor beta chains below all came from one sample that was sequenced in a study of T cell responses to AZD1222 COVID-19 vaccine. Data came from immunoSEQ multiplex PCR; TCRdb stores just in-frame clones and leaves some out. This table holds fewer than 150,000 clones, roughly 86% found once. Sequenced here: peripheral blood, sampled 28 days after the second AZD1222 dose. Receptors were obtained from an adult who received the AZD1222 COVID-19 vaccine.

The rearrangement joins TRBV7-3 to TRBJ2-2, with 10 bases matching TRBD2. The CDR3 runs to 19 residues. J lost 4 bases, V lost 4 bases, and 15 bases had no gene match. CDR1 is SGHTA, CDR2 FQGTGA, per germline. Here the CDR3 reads CASSSSGILAGGGTGELFF. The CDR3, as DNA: TGTGCCAGCAGCTCCTCGGGGATTTTAGCGGGAGGCGGCACCGGGGAGCTGTTTTTT.

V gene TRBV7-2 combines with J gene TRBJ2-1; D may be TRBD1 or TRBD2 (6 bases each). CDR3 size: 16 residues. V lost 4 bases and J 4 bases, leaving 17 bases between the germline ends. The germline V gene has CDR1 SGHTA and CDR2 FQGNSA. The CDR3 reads CASSSLGAGSYNEQFF. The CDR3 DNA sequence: TGTGCCAGCAGCTCCCTGGGGGCGGGGAGTTACAATGAGCAGTTCTTC.

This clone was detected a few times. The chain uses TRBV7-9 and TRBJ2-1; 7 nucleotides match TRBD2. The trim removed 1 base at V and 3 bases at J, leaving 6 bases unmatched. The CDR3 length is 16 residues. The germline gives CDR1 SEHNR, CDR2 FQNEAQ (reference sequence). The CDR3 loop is CASSLVSAGDYNEQFF. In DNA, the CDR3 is TGTGCCAGCAGCTTAGTATCGGCGGGAGACTACAATGAGCAGTTCTTC.

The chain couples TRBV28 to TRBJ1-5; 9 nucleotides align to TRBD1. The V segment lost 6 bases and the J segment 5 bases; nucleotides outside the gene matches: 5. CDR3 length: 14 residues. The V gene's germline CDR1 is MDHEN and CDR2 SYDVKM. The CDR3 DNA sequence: TGTGCCAGCAGGGGGGGACAGGGCTATCAGCCCCAGCATTTT. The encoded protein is CASRGGQGYQPQHF.

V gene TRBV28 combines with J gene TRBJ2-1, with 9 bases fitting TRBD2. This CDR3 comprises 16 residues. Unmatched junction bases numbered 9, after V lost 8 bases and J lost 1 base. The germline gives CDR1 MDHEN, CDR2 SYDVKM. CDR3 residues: CASPPIAGDSYNEQFF. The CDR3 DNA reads TGTGCCAGCCCTCCAATAGCGGGAGATTCCTACAATGAGCAGTTCTTC. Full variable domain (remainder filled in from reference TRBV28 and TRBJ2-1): DVKVTQSSRYLVKRTGEKVFLECVQDMDHENMFWYRQDPGLGLRLIYFSYDVKMKEKGDIPEGYSVSREKKERFSLILESASTNQTSMYLCASPPIAGDSYNEQFFGPGTRLTVL.

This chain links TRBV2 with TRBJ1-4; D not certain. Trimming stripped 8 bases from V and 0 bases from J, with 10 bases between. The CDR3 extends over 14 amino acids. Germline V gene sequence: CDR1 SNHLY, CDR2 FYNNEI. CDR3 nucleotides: TGTGCCAGCGTACGGGAGACAACTAATGAAAAACTGTTTTTT. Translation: CASVRETTNEKLFF.

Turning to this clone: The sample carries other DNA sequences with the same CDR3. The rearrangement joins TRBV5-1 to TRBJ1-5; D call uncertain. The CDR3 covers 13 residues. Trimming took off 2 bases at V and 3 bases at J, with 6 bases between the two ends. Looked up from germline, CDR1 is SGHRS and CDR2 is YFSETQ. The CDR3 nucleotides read TGCGCCAGCAGCTTCGGCGTCAATCAGCCCCAGCATTTT. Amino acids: CASSFGVNQPQHF. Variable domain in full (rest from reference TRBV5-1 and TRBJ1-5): KAGVTQTPRYLIKTRGQQVTLSCSPISGHRSVSWYQQTPGQGLQFLFEYFSETQRNKGNFPGRFSGRQFSNSRSEMNVSTLELGDSALYLCASSFGVNQPQHFGDGTRLSIL.

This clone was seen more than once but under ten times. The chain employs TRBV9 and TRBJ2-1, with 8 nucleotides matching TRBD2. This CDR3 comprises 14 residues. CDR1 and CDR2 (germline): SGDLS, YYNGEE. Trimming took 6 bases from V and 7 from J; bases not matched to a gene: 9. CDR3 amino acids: CASTGTRKGNEQFF. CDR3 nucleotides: TGTGCCAGCACCGGGACTAGGAAGGGGAATGAGCAGTTCTTC.

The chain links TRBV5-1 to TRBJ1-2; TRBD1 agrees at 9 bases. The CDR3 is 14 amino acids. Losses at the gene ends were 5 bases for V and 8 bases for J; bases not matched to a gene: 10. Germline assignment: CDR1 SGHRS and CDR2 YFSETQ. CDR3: CASRRGQGEDGYTF. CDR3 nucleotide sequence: TGCGCCAGCAGACGGGGACAGGGAGAGGACGGCTACACCTTC. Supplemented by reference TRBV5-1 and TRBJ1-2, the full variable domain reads KAGVTQTPRYLIKTRGQQVTLSCSPISGHRSVSWYQQTPGQGLQFLFEYFSETQRNKGNFPGRFSGRQFSNSRSEMNVSTLELGDSALYLCASRRGQGEDGYTFGSGTRLTVV.

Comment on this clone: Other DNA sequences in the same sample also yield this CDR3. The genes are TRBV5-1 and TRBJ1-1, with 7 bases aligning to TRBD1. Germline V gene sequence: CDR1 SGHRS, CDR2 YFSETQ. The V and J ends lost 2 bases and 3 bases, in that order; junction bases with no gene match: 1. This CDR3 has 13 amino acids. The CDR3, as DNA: TGCGCCAGCAGCTTTCAGGGGGACACTGAAGCTTTCTTT. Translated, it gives CASSFQGDTEAFF.

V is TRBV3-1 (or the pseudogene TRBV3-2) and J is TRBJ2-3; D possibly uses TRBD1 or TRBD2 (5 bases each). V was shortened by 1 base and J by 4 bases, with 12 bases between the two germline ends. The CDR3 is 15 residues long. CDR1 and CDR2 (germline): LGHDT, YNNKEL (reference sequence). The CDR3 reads CASSQAGPRSDTQYF. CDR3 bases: TGTGCCAGCAGCCAAGCGGGACCCCGGTCAGATACGCAGTATTTT.

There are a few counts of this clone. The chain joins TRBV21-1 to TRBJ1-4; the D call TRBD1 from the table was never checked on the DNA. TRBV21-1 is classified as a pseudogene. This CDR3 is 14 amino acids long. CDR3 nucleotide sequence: TGTGCCATCCCCCGGTGGGGCACTAATGAAAAACTGTTTTTT. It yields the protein CAIPRWGTNEKLFF.

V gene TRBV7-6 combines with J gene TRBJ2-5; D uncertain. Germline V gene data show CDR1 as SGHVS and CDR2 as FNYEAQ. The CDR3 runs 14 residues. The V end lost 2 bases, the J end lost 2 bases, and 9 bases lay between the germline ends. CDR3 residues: CASSLLADQETQYF. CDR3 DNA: TGTGCCAGCAGCTTATTGGCAGATCAAGAGACCCAGTACTTC.

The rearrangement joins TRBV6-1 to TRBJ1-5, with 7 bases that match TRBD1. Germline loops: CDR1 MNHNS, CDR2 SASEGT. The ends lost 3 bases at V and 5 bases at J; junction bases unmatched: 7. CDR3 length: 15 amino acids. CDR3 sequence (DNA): TGTGCCAGCAGTGAGGGACAGCTAAGCGATCAGCCCCAGCATTTT. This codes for CASSEGQLSDQPQHF.

The CDR3 reads CASGGGETQYF. CDR3 DNA: TGTGCCAGCGGGGGTGGAGAGACCCAGTACTTC. This chain uses TRBV13 with TRBJ2-5, with D perhaps TRBD1 or TRBD2 (5 bases each). This CDR3 is built from 11 residues. V lost 8 bases, J lost 4 bases, and 8 bases lay in between. CDR1 and CDR2 (germline): PRHDT, FYEKMQ (reference sequence).

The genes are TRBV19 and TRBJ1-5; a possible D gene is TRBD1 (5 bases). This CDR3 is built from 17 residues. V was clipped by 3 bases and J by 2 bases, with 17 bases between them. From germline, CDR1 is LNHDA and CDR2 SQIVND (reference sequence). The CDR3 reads CASSIKGRGLGNQPQHF. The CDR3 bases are TGTGCCAGTAGTATCAAGGGCCGGGGACTCGGCAATCAGCCCCAGCATTTT.

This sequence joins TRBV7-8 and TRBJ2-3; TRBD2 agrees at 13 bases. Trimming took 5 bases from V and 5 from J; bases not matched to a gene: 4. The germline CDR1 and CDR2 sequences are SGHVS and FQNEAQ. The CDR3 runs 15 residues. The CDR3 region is CASSTSGGAGDTQYF. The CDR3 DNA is TGTGCCAGCAGCACTAGCGGGGGGGCAGGAGATACGCAGTATTTT.

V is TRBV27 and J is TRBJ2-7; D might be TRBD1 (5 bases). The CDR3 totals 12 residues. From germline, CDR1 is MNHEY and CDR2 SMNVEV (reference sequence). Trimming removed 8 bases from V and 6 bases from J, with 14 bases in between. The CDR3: CASSLGTGEQYF. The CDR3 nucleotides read TGTGCCAGCTCATTAGGTACAGGCGAGCAGTACTTC.

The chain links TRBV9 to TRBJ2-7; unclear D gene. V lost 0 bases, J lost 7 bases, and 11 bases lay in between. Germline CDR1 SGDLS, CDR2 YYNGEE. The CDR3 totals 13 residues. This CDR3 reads CASSVEVSGEQYF. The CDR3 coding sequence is TGTGCCAGCAGCGTAGAAGTCTCAGGAGAGCAGTACTTC. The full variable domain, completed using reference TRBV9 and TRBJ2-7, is DSGVTQTPKHLITATGQRVTLRCSPRSGDLSVYWYQQSLDQGLQFLIQYYNGEERAKGNILERFSAQQFPDLHSELNLSSLELGDSALYFCASSVEVSGEQYFGPGTRLTVT.

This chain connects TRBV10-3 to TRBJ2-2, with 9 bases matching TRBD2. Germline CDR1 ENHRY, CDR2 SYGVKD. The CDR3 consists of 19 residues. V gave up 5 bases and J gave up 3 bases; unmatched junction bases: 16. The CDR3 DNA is TGTGCCATCAGTCCCGGGACTAGCCCCTTTTTAGTAGACACCGGGGAGCTGTTTTTT. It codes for CAISPGTSPFLVDTGELFF.

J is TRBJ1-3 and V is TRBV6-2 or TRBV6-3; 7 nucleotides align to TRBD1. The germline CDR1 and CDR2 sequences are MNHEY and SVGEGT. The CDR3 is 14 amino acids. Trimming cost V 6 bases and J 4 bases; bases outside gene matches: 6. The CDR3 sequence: CASSDGTEGNTIYF. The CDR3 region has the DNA TGTGCCAGCAGCGACGGGACAGAAGGAAACACCATATATTTT.

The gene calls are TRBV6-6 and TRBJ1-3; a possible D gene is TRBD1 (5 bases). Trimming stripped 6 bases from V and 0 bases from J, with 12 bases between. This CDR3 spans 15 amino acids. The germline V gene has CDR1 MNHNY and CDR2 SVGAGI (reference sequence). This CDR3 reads CASSLRGSSGNTIYF. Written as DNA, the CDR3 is TGTGCCAGCAGCCTACGGGGGAGCTCTGGAAACACCATATATTTT.

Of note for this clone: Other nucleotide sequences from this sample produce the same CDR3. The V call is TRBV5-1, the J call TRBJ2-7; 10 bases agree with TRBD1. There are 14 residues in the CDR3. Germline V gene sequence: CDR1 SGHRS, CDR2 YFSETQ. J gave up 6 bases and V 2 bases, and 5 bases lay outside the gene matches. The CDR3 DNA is TGCGCCAGCAGCTTCAGGGACAGGGGTTCCGAGCAGTACTTC. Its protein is CASSFRDRGSEQYF.

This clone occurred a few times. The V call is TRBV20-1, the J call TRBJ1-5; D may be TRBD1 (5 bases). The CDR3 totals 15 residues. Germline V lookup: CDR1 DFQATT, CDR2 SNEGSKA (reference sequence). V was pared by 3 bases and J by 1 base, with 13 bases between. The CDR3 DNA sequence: TGCAGTGCTAGTAGCGCGGGGGTGAGCAATCAGCCCCAGCATTTT. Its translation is CSASSAGVSNQPQHF.

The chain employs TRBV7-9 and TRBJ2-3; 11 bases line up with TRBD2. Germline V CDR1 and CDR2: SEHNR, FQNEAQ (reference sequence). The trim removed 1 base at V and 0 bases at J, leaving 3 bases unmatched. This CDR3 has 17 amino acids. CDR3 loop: CASSLGLAGGSTDTQYF. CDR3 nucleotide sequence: TGTGCCAGCAGCTTAGGGCTAGCGGGGGGTAGCACAGATACGCAGTATTTT.